This T cell receptor (beta chain) appears in the sequencing data of a study of blood T cell repertoires in COVID-19. Per the authors' pipeline: Amplifying reference gene primers gave estimates of nucleated cell counts. Measured with immunoSEQ multiplex PCR; TCRdb has only the in-frame clones, and not every one. V and J calls and clone size are those listed in that table; D and trimming were worked out from the DNA. This table holds some 300,000 clones, 85% to 90% found once. Participant reports of clinical history set cohort assignment. Exposed enrollees had met someone with a PCR-confirmed or clinician-diagnosed COVID-19 case at some point within the 2 weeks before study entry. In its sample, this clone was seen once. The CDR3 extends over 15 amino acids. V was shortened by 4 bases and J by 15 bases, with 26 bases between the two germline ends. The germline V gene has CDR1 SGHTA and CDR2 FQGNSA.

Sequencing used PBMCs or T cells enriched from blood (not recorded which). The chain recombines TRBV7-2 with TRBJ2-3; D is undetermined. The clonotype originates from a woman in her forties or fifties who had been exposed to COVID-19. CDR3 bases: TGTGCCAGCAGCTCCACATCGGGTAGCCACCCCGAAAGTTATTTT. Translation: CASSSTSGSHPESYF.